What follows are 8 T cell receptor beta chains derived from one specimen sequenced in a study of long-term antiretroviral therapy in people with HIV. At survey level, the immunoSEQ assay was run in its v3.0 version. The assay was immunoSEQ multiplex PCR, and TCRdb's table has in-frame clones only and misses some. The sample gives some 13,000 clones, under 85% of which show up once; 15% to 20% is in the top ten. Material: unsorted PBMCs, obtained 3.4 years after starting antiretroviral therapy. The receptors were sampled from a man aged 35 to 55 with HIV.

The V and J genes are TRBV28 and TRBJ1-2; 7 bases fit TRBD1. The CDR3 is 16 amino acids. The germline V gene has CDR1 MDHEN and CDR2 SYDVKM. Trimming removed 6 bases from V and 2 bases from J; junction bases left unmatched: 12. The DNA of the CDR3 is TGTGCCAGCAGCCCTATCACCGGGACAGTAAACTATGGCTACACCTTC. It specifies CASSPITGTVNYGYTF.

The chain is built from TRBV7-9 and TRBJ1-1; TRBD1 might be the D (6 bases). V was cut by 7 bases and J by 2 bases, with 17 bases left in between. The V gene's germline CDR1 is SEHNR and CDR2 FQNEAQ (reference sequence). The CDR3 spans 15 residues. This CDR3 reads CASIKQGLKNTEAFF. The CDR3, as DNA: TGTGCCAGCATCAAACAGGGCCTGAAAAACACTGAAGCTTTCTTT.

The chain links TRBV19 to TRBJ1-1; D might be TRBD1 (6 bases). This CDR3 has 14 amino acids. V was clipped by 3 bases and J by 1 base, with 9 bases between them. Germline V CDR1 and CDR2: LNHDA, SQIVND (reference sequence). CDR3 bases: TGTGCCAGTAGTATTTGGGGGGCGAACACTGAAGCTTTCTTT. Its protein product is CASSIWGANTEAFF. Together with reference TRBV19 and TRBJ1-1, the CDR3 gives the full variable domain: DGGITQSPKYLFRKEGQNVTLSCEQNLNHDAMYWYRQDPGQGLRLIYYSQIVNDFQKGDIAEGYSVSREKKESFPLTVTSAQKNPTAFYLCASSIWGANTEAFFGQGTRLTVV.

V is TRBV27 and J is TRBJ2-1; 7 nucleotides align to TRBD2. The CDR3 consists of 15 residues. V shed 0 bases, J shed 8 bases, and the junction held 7 bases outside the gene matches. In germline, CDR1 is MNHEY, CDR2 SMNVEV (reference sequence). The CDR3 here is CASSLSPGLGDEQFF. The CDR3 DNA reads TGTGCCAGCAGTTTATCTCCCGGACTAGGGGATGAGCAGTTCTTC.

This sequence joins TRBV9 and TRBJ2-3; 7 bases match TRBD2. Germline V gives CDR1 SGDLS, CDR2 YYNGEE. This CDR3 region has 13 residues. The V segment lost 4 bases and the J segment 4 bases; nucleotides outside the gene matches: 3. The CDR3 DNA reads as TGTGCCAGCAGCAACGGGAGGTCAGATACGCAGTATTTT. This translates into CASSNGRSDTQYF.

This chain joins TRBV28 and TRBJ2-5, with a possible D match to TRBD1 (5 bases). This CDR3 region has 14 residues. V was trimmed by 5 bases and J by 5 bases, leaving 15 bases between them. Germline-derived CDR1 and CDR2 are MDHEN and SYDVKM. DNA of the CDR3: TGTGCCAGCAGTCCCCCGTCAGGGCAGGAGACCCAGTACTTC. As protein: CASSPPSGQETQYF.

The rearrangement uses TRBV7-3 and TRBJ2-7; the match to TRBD2 covers 8 bases. Unmatched junction bases numbered 8, after V lost 5 bases and J lost 2 bases. This CDR3 has 15 residues. Germline values: CDR1 SGHTA, CDR2 FQGTGA. CDR3 loop: CASSPGGTPPYEQYF. The CDR3 bases are TGTGCCAGCAGCCCGGGGGGGACCCCCCCCTACGAGCAGTACTTC.

In its sample, this clone is medium-sized. The chain is built from TRBV28 and TRBJ1-2, with TRBD1 identical over 7 bases. V dropped 3 bases and J dropped 6; count of bases not matched to a gene: 10. The germline V gene has CDR1 MDHEN and CDR2 SYDVKM. The CDR3 has 15 residues. CDR3 protein: CASSFWDRRGDGYTF. CDR3 nucleotide sequence: TGTGCCAGCAGTTTCTGGGACAGAAGGGGAGATGGCTACACCTTC.